This T cell receptor (beta chain) was sequenced for a study of cytomegalovirus exposure and HLA in healthy donors. Study-wide findings and caveats: It was shown in a later analysis that HLA-associated TCR beta chains were more clonally expanded than other, equally common chains. Likely technical artifact: a cluster of highly shared sequence variants. Many donors shared some public TCRs, even though most TCR sequences were rare.

A note on this clone: The antigen is undetermined.

Primers included in the PCR were 60 Vbeta and 13 Jbeta primers. Sequenced by immunoSEQ multiplex PCR; TCRdb stores in-frame clones only, minus some. The data show about 55,000 clones, roughly 82% seen once. CDR1 is SQVTM, CDR2 ANQGSEA, per germline. This CDR3 contains 11 residues. The germline V and J ends were trimmed by 4 bases and 0 bases, with 4 bases remaining between them. The genes are TRBV29-1 and TRBJ2-7; D unclear. The sequencing input was PBMCs. The sequence was collected from a young man in good health and CMV-seronegative. As DNA, the CDR3 is TGCAGCGTTGGGAGCTCCTACGAGCAGTACTTC. Residues: CSVGSSYEQYF.